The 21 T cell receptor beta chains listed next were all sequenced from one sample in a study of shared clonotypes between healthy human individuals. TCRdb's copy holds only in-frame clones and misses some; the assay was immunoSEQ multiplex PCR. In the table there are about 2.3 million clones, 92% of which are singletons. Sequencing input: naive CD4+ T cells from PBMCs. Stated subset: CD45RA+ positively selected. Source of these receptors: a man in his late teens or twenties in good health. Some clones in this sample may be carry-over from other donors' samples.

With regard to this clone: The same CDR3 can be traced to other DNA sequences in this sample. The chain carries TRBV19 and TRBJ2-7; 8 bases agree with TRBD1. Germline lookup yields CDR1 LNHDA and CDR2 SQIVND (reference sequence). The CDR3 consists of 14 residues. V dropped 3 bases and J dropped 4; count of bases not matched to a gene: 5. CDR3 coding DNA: TGTGCCAGTAGTATCGGGACAGGCAGGTACGAGCAGTACTTC. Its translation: CASSIGTGRYEQYF.

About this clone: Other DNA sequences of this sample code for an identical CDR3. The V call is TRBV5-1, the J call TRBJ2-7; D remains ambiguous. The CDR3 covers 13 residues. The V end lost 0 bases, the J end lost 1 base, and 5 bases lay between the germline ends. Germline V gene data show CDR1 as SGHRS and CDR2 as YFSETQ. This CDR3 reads CASSLARSYEQYF. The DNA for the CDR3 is TGCGCCAGCAGCTTGGCCAGGTCCTACGAGCAGTACTTC. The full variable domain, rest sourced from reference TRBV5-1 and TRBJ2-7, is KAGVTQTPRYLIKTRGQQVTLSCSPISGHRSVSWYQQTPGQGLQFLFEYFSETQRNKGNFPGRFSGRQFSNSRSEMNVSTLELGDSALYLCASSLARSYEQYFGPGTRLTVT.

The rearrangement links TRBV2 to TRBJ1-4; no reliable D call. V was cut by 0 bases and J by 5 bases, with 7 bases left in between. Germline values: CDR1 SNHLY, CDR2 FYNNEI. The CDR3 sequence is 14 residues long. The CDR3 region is CASSEALRNEKLFF. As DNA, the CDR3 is TGTGCCAGCAGTGAAGCCCTCAGAAATGAAAAACTGTTTTTT. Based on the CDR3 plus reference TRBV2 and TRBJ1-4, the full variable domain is EPEVTQTPSHQVTQMGQEVILRCVPISNHLYFYWYRQILGQKVEFLVSFYNNEISEKSEIFDDQFSVERPDGSNFTLKIRSTKLEDSAMYFCASSEALRNEKLFFGSGTQLSVL.

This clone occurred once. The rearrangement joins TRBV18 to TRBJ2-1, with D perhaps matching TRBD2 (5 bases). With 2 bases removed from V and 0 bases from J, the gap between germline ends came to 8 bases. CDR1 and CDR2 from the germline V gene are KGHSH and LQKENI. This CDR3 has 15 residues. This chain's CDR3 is CASSPFAGSYNEQFF. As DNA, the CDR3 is TGTGCCAGCTCACCATTTGCGGGCTCCTACAATGAGCAGTTCTTC.

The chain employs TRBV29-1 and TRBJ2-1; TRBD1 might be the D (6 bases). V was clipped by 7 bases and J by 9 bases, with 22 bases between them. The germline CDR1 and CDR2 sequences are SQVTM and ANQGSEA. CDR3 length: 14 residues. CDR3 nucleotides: TGCAGCGCTAACCGGGACAATAGGTATAGTGAGCAGTTCTTC. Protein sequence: CSANRDNRYSEQFF.

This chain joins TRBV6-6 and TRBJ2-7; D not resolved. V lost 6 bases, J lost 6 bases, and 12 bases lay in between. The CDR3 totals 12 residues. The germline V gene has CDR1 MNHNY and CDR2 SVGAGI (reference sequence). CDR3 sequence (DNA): TGTGCCAGCAGAGCCAGTCCGGGCGAGCAGTACTTC. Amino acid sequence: CASRASPGEQYF.

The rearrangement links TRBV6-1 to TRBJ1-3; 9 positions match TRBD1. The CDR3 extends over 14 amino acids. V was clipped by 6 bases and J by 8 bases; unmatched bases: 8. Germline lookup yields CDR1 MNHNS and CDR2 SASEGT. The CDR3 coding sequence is TGTGCCAGCAGCCGGGACAGGGTTTCGGACACCATATATTTT. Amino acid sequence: CASSRDRVSDTIYF.

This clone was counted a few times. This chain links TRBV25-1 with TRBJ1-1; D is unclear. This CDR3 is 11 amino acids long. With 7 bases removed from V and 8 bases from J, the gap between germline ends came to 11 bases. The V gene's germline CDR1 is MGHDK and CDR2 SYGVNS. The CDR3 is CASKSTGEAFF. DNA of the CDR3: TGTGCCAGCAAGAGTACTGGGGAAGCTTTCTTT.

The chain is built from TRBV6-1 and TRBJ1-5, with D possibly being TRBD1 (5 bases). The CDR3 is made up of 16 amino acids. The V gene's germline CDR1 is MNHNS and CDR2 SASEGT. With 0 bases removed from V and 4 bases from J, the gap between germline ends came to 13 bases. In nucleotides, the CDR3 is TGTGCCAGCAGTGAAGCTTCGGGGCGACAAAATCAGCCCCAGCATTTT. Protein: CASSEASGRQNQPQHF.

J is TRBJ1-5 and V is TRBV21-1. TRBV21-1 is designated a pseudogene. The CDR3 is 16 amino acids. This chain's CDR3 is CASTPSTGGAGQPQHF. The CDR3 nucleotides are TGTGCCAGCACCCCCTCGACGGGGGGCGCCGGACAGCCCCAGCATTTT.

CDR3 in amino acids: CASSAGSKNIQYF. In DNA, the CDR3 is TGCGCCAGCAGTGCCGGCAGCAAAAACATTCAGTACTTC. V gene TRBV4-1 combines with J gene TRBJ2-4, with unresolved D. CDR1 MGHRA and CDR2 YSYEKL come from the germline V gene. CDR3 size: 13 residues. The V and J ends lost 6 bases and 3 bases respectively, with 9 bases between them.

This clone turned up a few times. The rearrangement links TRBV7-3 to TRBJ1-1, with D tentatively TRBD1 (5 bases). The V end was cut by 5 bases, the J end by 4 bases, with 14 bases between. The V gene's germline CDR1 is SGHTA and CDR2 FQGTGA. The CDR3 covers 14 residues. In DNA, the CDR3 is TGTGCCAGCAGCACCCACAGGAGCGCCACTGAAGCTTTCTTT. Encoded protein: CASSTHRSATEAFF.

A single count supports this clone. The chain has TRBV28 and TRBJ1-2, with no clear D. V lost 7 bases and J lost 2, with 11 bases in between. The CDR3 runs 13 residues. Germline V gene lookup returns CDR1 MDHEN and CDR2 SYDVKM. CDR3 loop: CASIKGPNYGYTF. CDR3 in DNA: TGTGCCAGCATTAAAGGACCAAACTATGGCTACACCTTC.

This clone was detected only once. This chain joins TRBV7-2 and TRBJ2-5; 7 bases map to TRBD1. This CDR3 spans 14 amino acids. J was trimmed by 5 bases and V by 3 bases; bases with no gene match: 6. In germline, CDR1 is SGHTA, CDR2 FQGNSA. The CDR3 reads CASSLNRGLETQYF. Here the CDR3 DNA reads TGTGCCAGCAGCTTGAACAGGGGTCTGGAGACCCAGTACTTC.

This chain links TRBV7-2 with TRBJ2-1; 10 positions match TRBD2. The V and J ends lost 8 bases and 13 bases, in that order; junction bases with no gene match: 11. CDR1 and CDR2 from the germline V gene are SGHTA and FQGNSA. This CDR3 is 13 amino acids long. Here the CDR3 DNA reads TGTGCCAGCGGAACACTAGCGGGAAGGGATCAGTTCTTC. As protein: CASGTLAGRDQFF.

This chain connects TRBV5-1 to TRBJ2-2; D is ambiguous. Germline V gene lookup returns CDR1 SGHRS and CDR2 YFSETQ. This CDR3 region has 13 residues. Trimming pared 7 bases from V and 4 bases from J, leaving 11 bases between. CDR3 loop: CASGTEATGELFF. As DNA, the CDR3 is TGCGCCAGCGGTACAGAGGCCACCGGGGAGCTGTTTTTT. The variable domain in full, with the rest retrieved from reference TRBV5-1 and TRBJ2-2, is KAGVTQTPRYLIKTRGQQVTLSCSPISGHRSVSWYQQTPGQGLQFLFEYFSETQRNKGNFPGRFSGRQFSNSRSEMNVSTLELGDSALYLCASGTEATGELFFGEGSRLTVL.

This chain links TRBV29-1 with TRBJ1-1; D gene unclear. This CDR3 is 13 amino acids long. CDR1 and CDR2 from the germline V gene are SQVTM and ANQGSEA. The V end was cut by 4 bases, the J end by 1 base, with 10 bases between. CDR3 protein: CSVVDGGNTEAFF. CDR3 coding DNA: TGCAGCGTTGTTGACGGAGGGAACACTGAAGCTTTCTTT.

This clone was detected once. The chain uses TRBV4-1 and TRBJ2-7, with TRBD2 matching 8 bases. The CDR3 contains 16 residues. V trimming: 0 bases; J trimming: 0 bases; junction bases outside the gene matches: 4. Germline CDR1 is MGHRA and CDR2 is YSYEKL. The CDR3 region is CASSQEGGRFSYEQYF. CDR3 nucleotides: TGCGCCAGCAGCCAAGAGGGCGGGAGGTTCTCCTACGAGCAGTACTTC.

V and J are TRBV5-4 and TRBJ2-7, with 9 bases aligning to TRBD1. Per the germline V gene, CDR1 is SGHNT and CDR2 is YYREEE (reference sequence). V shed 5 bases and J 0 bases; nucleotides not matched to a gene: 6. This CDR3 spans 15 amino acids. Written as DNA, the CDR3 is TGTGCCAGCAGGCGTGACAGGGGGGCCTCCTACGAGCAGTACTTC. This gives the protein CASRRDRGASYEQYF.

The CDR3 nucleotides are TGTGCCAGTAGTACCTACGGGAGGTCGTCTCAATATGGCTACACCTTC. Its translation is CASSTYGRSSQYGYTF. V usage is TRBV19 and J usage is TRBJ1-2; D remains unclear. The CDR3 sequence is 16 residues long. The V end was cut by 4 bases, the J end by 5 bases, with 20 bases between. CDR1 is LNHDA, CDR2 SQIVND, per germline (reference sequence).

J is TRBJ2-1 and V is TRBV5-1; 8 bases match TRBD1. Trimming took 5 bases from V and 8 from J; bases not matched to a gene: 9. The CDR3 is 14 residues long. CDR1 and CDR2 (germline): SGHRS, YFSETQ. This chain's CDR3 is CASRSTGANDEQFF. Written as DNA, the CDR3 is TGCGCCAGCAGATCGACAGGGGCTAACGATGAGCAGTTCTTC.